A selection of T cell receptor beta chains follows, all from one sample in a study of PD-1 blockade in classical Hodgkin lymphoma. Repertoires were generated with immunoSEQ multiplex PCR, while TCRdb's copy carries only in-frame clones and drops some. The data show about 32,000 clones, around 89% seen once. The sequencing input was CD4+ T cells from blood. Receptor source: a human donor with classical Hodgkin lymphoma. The CDR3 runs from the conserved cysteine through the conserved F or W. Fields, in order: V gene, D gene, CDR3 protein. The D gene is left open where the match is weak.

TRBV5-1,TRBD1,CASSRDRLNYEQYF
TRBV7-3,TRBD2,CASSLLPAGGAGELFF
TRBV4-1,TRBD2,CASRTTPGGGVSQYF
TRBV5-1,-,CASSSRQSNYGYTF
TRBV4-1,TRBD2,CASSQEGLAGGLPYEQYF
TRBV6-5,-,CASSGGSGYTF
TRBV6-1,-,CASSPPRANTEAFF
TRBV7-2,-,CASSSAPYYNEQFF
TRBV5-4,TRBD1,CASSEGQTLRETQYF
TRBV5-4,-,CASSPGGGLGTNEKLFF
TRBV28,TRBD1,CASSHGYGQVFSGANVLTF
TRBV18,TRBD1,CASSPRVGQATAGETGYTF
TRBV9,-,CASSVDRETEQFF
TRBV10-3,-,CAISDGGRTEAFF
TRBV5-6,TRBD2,CASSRTSGSSKNIQYF
TRBV28,TRBD1,CASSLETGIYGYTF
TRBV18,-,CASSGGTGTEAFF
TRBV4-1,TRBD1,CASSTGQGGEKLFF
TRBV11-3,TRBD1,CASTNRGGNTIYF
TRBV7-6,-,CASSLGPGASYNEQFF
TRBV10-1,-,CASSVGVYTEAFF
TRBV18,TRBD1,CASSPRGQVVADTQYF
TRBV2,TRBD2,CASASGSYEQYF
TRBV13,TRBD1,CASSLGQGGSTQYF
TRBV28,TRBD1,CASRTTGNKNIQYF
TRBV6-5,-,CASSLRTGLGNTIYF
TRBV10-1,TRBD2,CASSAGLAGVETQYF
TRBV27,-,CASSTSGFPEAFF
TRBV5-8,-,CASSLDPGREQFF
TRBV30,-,CAWSVLTGGAKNIQYF
TRBV7-7,TRBD1,CASSRQGGGETQYF
TRBV18,TRBD2,CASSLRTSGRGSYNEQFF
TRBV2,TRBD2,CASSAERLAGGPGELFF
TRBV6-6,TRBD1,CASSYSLTGNTQYF
TRBV7-3,TRBD2,CASSTTGLAGMNEQFF
TRBV28,-,CASSSRPNTEAFF
TRBV19,TRBD1,CASSSPRGLFGNSPLHF
TRBV10-3,TRBD1,CAISGQGLNTEAFF
TRBV4-1,-,CASSQVGGARSYEQYF
TRBV28,-,CASSSSRATSTDTQYF
TRBV2,-,CASSELARNTGELFF
TRBV6-1,TRBD2,CASSEEAGGGEQYF
TRBV7-2,TRBD2,CASSQGSGSNEQFF
TRBV27,TRBD1,CASSLSGQINQPQHF
TRBV4-1,TRBD1,CASSQELQGGYTEAFF